The rows below give T cell receptor beta chains drawn from one sample of a study of CD8 T cells in Susac syndrome. TCRdb reprocessed the immunoSEQ multiplex PCR reads with MiXCR, giving one entry per CDR3 protein. The sample has 150,000 or so distinct CDR3 sequences, approximately 90% seen once. Specimen: CD4+ T cells from PBMCs. The source of these receptors is a human donor in good health. CDR3s include the opening cysteine and the closing phenylalanine or tryptophan. Each record gives: CDR3 protein, CDR3 DNA, J gene, V gene, clone size, D gene. D genes are given only for firm matches. Size is omitted from some rows. Given values are once, few, many or a class for expanded clones.

cdr3_aa: CASRPAGYSNQPQHF; cdr3_nt: TGTGCCAGCAGGCCCGCCGGTTATAGCAATCAGCCCCAGCATTTT; j_call: TRBJ1-5; v_call: TRBV6-5; clone_size: NA; d_call: NA
cdr3_aa: CAWSARTAAFF; cdr3_nt: TGTGCCTGGAGTGCCCGGACAGCAGCTTTCTTT; j_call: TRBJ1-1; v_call: TRBV30; clone_size: NA; d_call: NA
cdr3_aa: CASSRTGSLRQYF; cdr3_nt: TGTGCCAGCAGCCGGACAGGGTCCTTGCGTCAGTACTTC; j_call: TRBJ2-4; v_call: TRBV6-1; clone_size: NA; d_call: TRBD1
cdr3_aa: CASSLAGFYTYEQYF; cdr3_nt: TGTGCCAGCAGCTTGGCCGGGTTCTATACCTACGAGCAGTACTTC; j_call: TRBJ2-7; v_call: TRBV5-6; clone_size: NA; d_call: NA
cdr3_aa: CSVDKGRNTEAFF; cdr3_nt: TGCAGCGTTGACAAGGGGCGGAACACTGAAGCTTTCTTT; j_call: TRBJ1-1; v_call: TRBV29-1; clone_size: NA; d_call: NA
cdr3_aa: CASSLRSYEQYF; cdr3_nt: TGTGCCAGCAGCTTAAGGAGCTACGAGCAGTACTTC; j_call: TRBJ2-7; v_call: TRBV7-2; clone_size: NA; d_call: NA
cdr3_aa: CASSVDQGPNYGYTF; cdr3_nt: TGTGCCAGCAGCGTAGACCAGGGCCCTAACTATGGCTACACCTTC; j_call: TRBJ1-2; v_call: TRBV9; clone_size: NA; d_call: NA
cdr3_aa: CASNSNTEAFF; cdr3_nt: TGCGCCAGCAACTCGAACACTGAAGCTTTCTTT; j_call: TRBJ1-1; v_call: TRBV5-1; clone_size: few; d_call: NA
cdr3_aa: CASSLDSRGSGELFF; cdr3_nt: TGTGCCAGCAGCTTGGATAGCAGGGGATCCGGGGAGCTGTTTTTT; j_call: TRBJ2-2; v_call: TRBV5-6; clone_size: NA; d_call: NA
cdr3_aa: CAASGGSYNEQFF; cdr3_nt: TGTGCCGCCTCAGGAGGATCCTACAATGAGCAGTTCTTC; j_call: TRBJ2-1; v_call: TRBV24-1; clone_size: NA; d_call: NA
cdr3_aa: CASSFALARSNEQFF; cdr3_nt: TGTGCCAGCAGCTTCGCACTAGCCCGGTCCAATGAGCAGTTCTTC; j_call: TRBJ2-1; v_call: TRBV7-2; clone_size: NA; d_call: NA
cdr3_aa: CSVTDVLEAFF; cdr3_nt: TGCAGCGTTACCGACGTCCTTGAAGCTTTCTTT; j_call: TRBJ1-1; v_call: TRBV29-1; clone_size: NA; d_call: NA
cdr3_aa: CASCLASGGLYEQYF; cdr3_nt: TGTGCCAGCTGTCTAGCTAGCGGGGGACTCTACGAGCAGTACTTC; j_call: TRBJ2-7; v_call: TRBV28; clone_size: NA; d_call: TRBD2
cdr3_aa: CAWSFTSGGETQYF; cdr3_nt: TGTGCCTGGAGTTTTACCAGCGGGGGAGAGACCCAGTACTTC; j_call: TRBJ2-5; v_call: TRBV30; clone_size: NA; d_call: TRBD2
cdr3_aa: CASLGLGYNEQFF; cdr3_nt: TGTGCCAGCCTCGGCCTGGGTTACAATGAGCAGTTCTTC; j_call: TRBJ2-1; v_call: TRBV2; clone_size: NA; d_call: NA
cdr3_aa: CASSSAGTGGNEQFF; cdr3_nt: TGTGCCAGCAGTTCCGCCGGGACAGGGGGCAATGAGCAGTTCTTC; j_call: TRBJ2-1; v_call: TRBV28; clone_size: NA; d_call: TRBD1
cdr3_aa: CASSRTPSYEQYF; cdr3_nt: TGTGCCAGCAGTCGCACCCCGTCCTACGAGCAGTACTTC; j_call: TRBJ2-7; v_call: TRBV3-1; clone_size: NA; d_call: NA
cdr3_aa: CASSLVREGEQFF; cdr3_nt: TGTGCCAGCAGCTTAGTCCGGGAAGGCGAGCAGTTCTTC; j_call: TRBJ2-1; v_call: TRBV7-2; clone_size: NA; d_call: NA
cdr3_aa: CASSQAGTQGTDTQYF; cdr3_nt: TGCGCCAGCAGCCAGGCCGGGACCCAGGGTACAGATACGCAGTATTTT; j_call: TRBJ2-3; v_call: TRBV4-3; clone_size: few; d_call: NA
cdr3_aa: CASSRTVGYEQYF; cdr3_nt: TGTGCCAGCAGTCGGACAGTCGGCTACGAGCAGTACTTC; j_call: TRBJ2-7; v_call: TRBV6-2/TRBV6-3; clone_size: NA; d_call: NA
cdr3_aa: CASSLFRGGAGETQYF; cdr3_nt: TGTGCCAGCAGCTTATTCCGCGGGGGGGCCGGGGAGACCCAGTACTTC; j_call: TRBJ2-5; v_call: TRBV11-2; clone_size: NA; d_call: TRBD2
cdr3_aa: CASSQGYPLGGGYTF; cdr3_nt: TGTGCCAGCAGCCAAGGTTACCCCCTCGGCGGTGGCTACACCTTC; j_call: TRBJ1-2; v_call: TRBV3-1; clone_size: NA; d_call: NA
cdr3_aa: CASSELRAPWYEQYF; cdr3_nt: TGTGCCAGCAGTGAACTGAGAGCGCCTTGGTACGAGCAGTACTTC; j_call: TRBJ2-7; v_call: TRBV2; clone_size: NA; d_call: NA
cdr3_aa: CASSQDRLDYEQYF; cdr3_nt: TGCGCCAGCAGCCAAGATCGACTCGACTACGAGCAGTACTTC; j_call: TRBJ2-7; v_call: TRBV4-3; clone_size: NA; d_call: NA
cdr3_aa: CASSLWSGGPYNEQFF; cdr3_nt: TGTGCCAGCAGCCTCTGGAGCGGGGGTCCCTACAATGAGCAGTTCTTC; j_call: TRBJ2-1; v_call: TRBV3-1; clone_size: once; d_call: TRBD2
cdr3_aa: CASSPRTGGEAGANVLTF; cdr3_nt: TGTGCCAGCAGCCCCCGGACAGGGGGAGAGGCTGGGGCCAACGTCCTGACTTTC; j_call: TRBJ2-6; v_call: TRBV9; clone_size: NA; d_call: TRBD1
cdr3_aa: CASSKRTGHYEQYF; cdr3_nt: TGTGCCAGCAGCAAGAGGACAGGGCACTACGAGCAGTACTTC; j_call: TRBJ2-7; v_call: TRBV7-9; clone_size: NA; d_call: TRBD1